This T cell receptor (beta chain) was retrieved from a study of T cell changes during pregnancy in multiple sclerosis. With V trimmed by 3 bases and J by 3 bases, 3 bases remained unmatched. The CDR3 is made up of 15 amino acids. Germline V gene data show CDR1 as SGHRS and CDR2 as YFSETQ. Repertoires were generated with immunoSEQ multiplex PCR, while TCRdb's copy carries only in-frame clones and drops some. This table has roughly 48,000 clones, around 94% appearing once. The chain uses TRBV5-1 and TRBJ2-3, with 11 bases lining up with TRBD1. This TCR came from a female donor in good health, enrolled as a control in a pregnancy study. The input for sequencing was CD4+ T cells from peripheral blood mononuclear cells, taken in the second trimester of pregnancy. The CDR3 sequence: CASSSGTGGTDTQYF. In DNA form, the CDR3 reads TGCGCCAGCAGCTCCGGGACAGGGGGGACAGATACGCAGTATTTT.